This T cell receptor beta chain is from a study of neurological immune-mediated disorders. General study findings and limits: None of the CDR3 amino acid sequences in expanded clones turned up in more than one subject, which points to private repertoires in all groups.

This clonotype was counted at least ten times. Antigen specificity is unknown. CDR3 length: 13 residues. Germline V gene sequence: CDR1 DFQATT, CDR2 SNEGSKA (reference sequence). Trimming cost V 6 bases and J 0 bases; bases outside gene matches: 4. TCRdb fed the 5' RACE reads into MiXCR, producing one record per CDR3 protein. In the table there are tens of thousands of distinct CDR3 sequences, 2.5% of which are singletons. This chain uses TRBV20-1 with TRBJ1-1, with 7 nucleotides matching TRBD1. The receptor comes from a man between 50 and 59 years old with multiple sclerosis. Specimen: PBMCs. CDR3 bases: TGCAGTGCCCAGGGGGGGCTGAACACTGAAGCTTTCTTT. It translates to CSAQGGLNTEAFF.